These T cell receptor beta chains were read from a single sample in a study of T cells expressing NK-cell markers. From the 5' RACE reads, TCRdb lists one entry per CDR3 protein and no DNA. The specimen's table records 550,000 to 600,000 distinct CDR3 sequences. Material for sequencing was blood T cells: a sorted CD56 or NKG2C T cell subset, CD4+ or CD8+ T cells, or bulk PBMC T cells (not recorded which). The receptor source for this set is a man aged 18 to 30 in good health. The CDR3 runs from the conserved cysteine through the conserved F or W.

V	J	CDR3
TRBV6-5	TRBJ1-1	CASSLYRGGDTEAFF
TRBV7-9	TRBJ2-1	CASSLGTSGRLNEQFF
TRBV5-5	TRBJ1-5	CASSSTGTGGQPQHF
TRBV12-3/TRBV12-4	TRBJ2-1	CASSLRPHAGPIYNEQFF
TRBV7-9	TRBJ2-5	CASSPPGGAGETQYF
TRBV3-1	TRBJ2-3	CASIGSGRADTQYF
TRBV29-1	TRBJ2-5	CSVDLGRRETQYF
TRBV9	TRBJ1-2	CASSPYEAPGYTF
TRBV5-6	TRBJ2-5	CASPSGREEETQYF
TRBV30	TRBJ2-1	CAWMGDRGYNEQFF
TRBV20-1	TRBJ1-4	CSASPNRGANEKLFF
TRBV6-6	TRBJ2-1	CASSWGYYNEQFF
TRBV20-1	TRBJ2-2	CSAGPTTANTGELFF
TRBV7-6	TRBJ2-3	CASSASQGLDTQYF
TRBV27	TRBJ2-4	CASSLSVLAKNIQYF
TRBV6-2/TRBV6-3	TRBJ1-1	CASSKQQINTEAFF
TRBV15	TRBJ2-1	CATSLRWRDHNNEQFF
TRBV24-1	TRBJ1-2	CATSSAVNYGYTF
TRBV12-3/TRBV12-4	TRBJ1-2	CASSLLQTKDGYTF
TRBV27	TRBJ2-7	CASLGQTGEQYF
TRBV20-1	TRBJ1-1	CSARPTGNTEAFF
TRBV3-1	TRBJ2-1	CASRRGAAYNEQFF
TRBV11-2	TRBJ2-5	CASSLPDGTARETQYF
TRBV5-5	TRBJ1-1	CASSSRDSMTIMNTEAFF
TRBV7-8	TRBJ2-5	CASSWTSGQETQYF
TRBV7-9	TRBJ2-1	CASSTGPDSNEQFF
TRBV28	TRBJ2-7	CATPTGCYEQYF
TRBV7-2	TRBJ2-1	CASSLDSGRAIDEQFF
TRBV28	TRBJ1-1	CASSLHRTALGTEAFF
TRBV12-3/TRBV12-4	TRBJ2-1	CASSFLAGRSSYNEQFF
TRBV27	TRBJ2-1	CASSLFGTGGTKLEFF
TRBV7-6	TRBJ2-5	CASSLDRFQETQYF
TRBV4-2	TRBJ2-1	CASSQDPSGTSGKEQFF
TRBV30	TRBJ2-3	CAWSHRLVRSGDTQYF
TRBV25-1	TRBJ2-7	CASTAGGVYEQYF
TRBV12-3/TRBV12-4	TRBJ1-4	CASSLWEGGNEKLFF
TRBV6-5	TRBJ1-1	CASSYIPRFEAFF
TRBV11-2	TRBJ2-1	CASSFPPSGRNEQFF
TRBV29-1	TRBJ2-7	CSVVGGVYEQYF
TRBV28	TRBJ2-7	CASSLSPIRQSSYEQYF
TRBV12-5	TRBJ2-6	CASASGQAISGANVLTF
TRBV7-2	TRBJ2-7	CASSSRQGPSYEQYF
TRBV29-1	TRBJ2-1	CSVADSALYNEQFF
TRBV4-1	TRBJ2-2	CASSDSHTGELFF
TRBV9	TRBJ2-1	CASSATGRGGDEQFF
TRBV4-2	TRBJ2-7	CASSQDPASGSDEQYF
TRBV7-3	TRBJ2-7	CASSPTDRAIYEQYF
TRBV28	TRBJ1-4	CASSFPAVLNEKLFF
TRBV7-6	TRBJ2-2	CASSSTPGGNAGELFF
TRBV9	TRBJ2-3	CASSVAQGDSGDTDTQYF
TRBV5-6	TRBJ2-1	CASSRMRTGDHNEQFF
TRBV4-1	TRBJ1-3	CASSHPSGNTIYF
TRBV11-3	TRBJ2-3	CASSEHLGPPTDTQYF
TRBV9	TRBJ2-5	CASSGGRYQETQYF
TRBV5-1	TRBJ1-3	CASSLSGTGGNTIYF
TRBV4-2	TRBJ1-2	CASSQELGFGYTF
TRBV18	TRBJ1-2	CASSRTGQDLYGYTF